This T cell receptor beta chain was recorded in a study of tumor-infiltrating lymphocytes in primary liver carcinoma. As to this clonotype: Its antigen remains unknown.

A primer in the constant region served to generate TCR beta cDNA from approximately 500 ng of total RNA. Three nested multiplex PCR rounds of slightly modified ARM-PCR generated TCR beta libraries. Rounds one and two of PCR, each of 10 cycles, were primed with TRBV1-TRBV30 forward primers and a C-beta reverse primer. Each CDR3 protein is one row after TCRdb ran MiXCR on the multiplex PCR reads. There are some 180,000 distinct CDR3 sequences in the sample; about 55% occur only once, and around three quarters lies in the top ten. Study-level points and caveats: Tumor region pairs showed greater overlap than either tumor-adjacent or tumor-blood pairs did. Researchers did not compare CD4+ and CD8+ repertoires, as samples were bulk unsorted. Against blood, tumors held a significantly higher top-250-clone fraction (p = 0.039).

The CDR3 contains 12 residues. V lost 6 bases to trimming and J lost 8 bases, with 12 bases between them. The V gene's germline CDR1 is MNHNS and CDR2 SASEGT. Extraction also yielded germline DNA, while blood RNA was obtained from unsorted whole blood. The patients, who had chronic HBV infection, were treatment-naive (untreated). The sequencing sample was made of peripheral blood. The rearrangement joins TRBV6-1 to TRBJ2-3; D gene uncertain. The source is a man aged 35 to 55 with primary liver carcinoma and hepatitis B virus infection. In DNA, the CDR3 is TGTGCCAGCAGCCTGACCATCGGTACGCAGTATTTT. As protein: CASSLTIGTQYF.